The clone carrying this T cell receptor beta chain showed up just a few times. Its target is not known. Approximately 9 milliliters was the volume of peripheral blood drawn from each donor. Isolation of PBMCs gave at least 7 million cells per sample. V lost 6 bases, J lost 3 bases, and 15 bases lay in between. The CDR3 runs to 13 residues. From germline, CDR1 is DFQATT and CDR2 SNEGSKA (reference sequence). The data were obtained in a study of blood T cells in healthy people across ages. The authors ran a second PCR of about 6 to 11 cycles using a sample-barcoded 5' primer and a J-beta primer mix. Each cDNA molecule was tagged by a template-switch adaptor with 12 random nucleotides. MiXCR was run by TCRdb on the 5' RACE reads, yielding one entry per CDR3 protein. The table records some 1.4 million distinct CDR3 sequences, 40% to 50% of them present only once. Study-level findings and limits: As age increased, TCR beta diversity per million T cells fell in a roughly linear fashion.

This chain uses TRBV20-1 with TRBJ2-7; D is unresolved. The sequenced sample was blood. The clonotype was recovered from a woman aged 18-29 years in good health. CDR3 in amino acids: CSAPNPALYEQYF. For the CDR3, the DNA is TGCAGTGCCCCCAACCCGGCCCTCTACGAGCAGTACTTC.